What follows are 17 T cell receptor beta chains derived from one specimen sequenced in a study of T cells in Graves' hyperthyroidism and ophthalmopathy. TCR beta CDR3 sequences were amplified from RNA transcripts. When the TCR CDR3 underwent first-round RT-PCR, the HTBI primer set was used. Each CDR3 protein is one row after TCRdb ran MiXCR on the multiplex PCR reads. The sample carries about 250,000 distinct CDR3 sequences, roughly 15% recorded once. The sample taken for sequencing was blood. The source is a woman aged 45-59 years with Graves' hyperthyroidism that later progressed to Graves' ophthalmopathy.

This clonotype was counted a few times. This chain connects TRBV5-1 to TRBJ2-1, with 15 bases fitting TRBD2. Germline loops: CDR1 SGHRS, CDR2 YFSETQ. With V trimmed by 1 base and J by 2 bases, 16 bases remained unmatched. The length of the CDR3 is 22 residues. CDR3 region: CASSLPGGALRTSGRAYNEQFF. The CDR3 region has the DNA TGCGCCAGCAGCTTGCCGGGGGGGGCTCTACGGACTAGCGGGAGGGCCTACAATGAGCAGTTCTTC. The full variable domain, in which reference TRBV5-1 and TRBJ2-1 provide the parts outside the CDR3, is KAGVTQTPRYLIKTRGQQVTLSCSPISGHRSVSWYQQTPGQGLQFLFEYFSETQRNKGNFPGRFSGRQFSNSRSEMNVSTLELGDSALYLCASSLPGGALRTSGRAYNEQFFGPGTRLTVL.

As regards this clonotype: Possible read error: a much larger clone is one base away. No conserved phenylalanine or tryptophan ends this CDR3, so it is likely a read error. The chain combines TRBV14 with TRBJ2-3, with TRBD2 as a possible D gene (5 bases). CDR1 and CDR2 (germline): SGHDN, FVKESK. The ends were cut back, 1 base at V and 0 bases at J, with 11 bases in the middle. The CDR3 runs to 16 residues. CDR3 sequence reads: CASSQGRSGSTDTQYL. For the CDR3, the DNA is TGTGCCAGCAGCCAAGGAAGGAGCGGTAGCACAGATACGCAGTATCTT.

This clonotype has ten or more counts. The chain carries TRBV10-2 and TRBJ1-1; a weak D match, TRBD1 (5 bases). The germline V gene has CDR1 WSHSY and CDR2 SAAADI. The V end lost 4 bases, the J end lost 7 bases, and 10 bases lay between the germline ends. The CDR3 spans 12 residues. The CDR3 here is CASSVRDGEAFF. In nucleotides, the CDR3 is TGCGCCAGCAGTGTACGGGACGGTGAAGCTTTCTTT.

In its sample, this clonotype was seen a few times. J is TRBJ2-1 and V is TRBV6-1; TRBD2 might be the D (5 bases). The germline V gene has CDR1 MNHNS and CDR2 SASEGT. Trimming took 3 bases from V and 7 from J, leaving 7 bases between them. The CDR3 covers 12 residues. The DNA of the CDR3 is TGTGCCAGCAGTGACGGGGAAAATGAGCAGTTCTTC. Protein: CASSDGENEQFF.

The V gene is TRBV7-3, the J gene TRBJ1-1; D gene ambiguous. Germline CDR1 reads SGHTA; CDR2 reads FQGTGA. The V end was cut by 8 bases, the J end by 1 base, with 8 bases between. The CDR3 length is 12 residues. CDR3 protein: CASGERNTEAFF. DNA for the CDR3: TGTGCCAGCGGAGAACGGAACACTGAAGCTTTCTTT.

This clonotype was detected ten times or more. The genes are TRBV20-1 and TRBJ2-7, with 11 bases lining up with TRBD2. Germline CDR1 DFQATT, CDR2 SNEGSKA (reference sequence). J lost 3 bases, V lost 1 base, and 2 bases had no gene match. The CDR3 has 14 amino acids. The CDR3 DNA is TGCAGTGCTAGAGCCGGGACTAGCGGCTACGAGCAGTACTTC. It specifies CSARAGTSGYEQYF.

Ten or more counts support this clonotype. This chain uses TRBV18 with TRBJ2-1, with TRBD2 matching over 15 bases. The length of the CDR3 is 17 residues. Germline CDR1 reads KGHSH; CDR2 reads LQKENI. Trimming cost V 3 bases and J 7 bases; bases outside gene matches: 7. The CDR3 region has the DNA TGTGCCAGCTCACCTCCCCCCGGGACTAGCGGGAGGAATGAGCAGTTCTTC. Translated: CASSPPPGTSGRNEQFF.

This clonotype was detected many times. The chain has TRBV20-1 and TRBJ2-1; the D is unclear. Trimming left V 5 bases short and J 7 bases short, with 21 bases between. Germline-derived CDR1 and CDR2 are DFQATT and SNEGSKA (reference sequence). The CDR3 covers 15 residues. The CDR3 DNA sequence: TGCAGTGCTTCGCTCGGGCCCCTCGGTGGGAATGAGCAGTTCTTC. Its translation: CSASLGPLGGNEQFF.

On this clonotype: One base away lies a much larger clone, so this may be a sequencing read error. V and J are TRBV20-1 and TRBJ2-1; 7 bases match TRBD2. Unmatched junction bases numbered 6, after V lost 1 base and J lost 9 bases. CDR1 and CDR2 from the germline V gene are DFQATT and SNEGSKA (reference sequence). The length of the CDR3 is 13 residues. The CDR3 coding sequence is TGCAGTGCTAGAGGGGGGGGAGATCGTGAGCAGTTCTTC. It codes for CSARGGGDREQFF.

This clonotype has a handful of counts. This chain uses TRBV7-9 with TRBJ1-4; possibly TRBD1 for D (5 bases). Trimming cost V 4 bases and J 0 bases, with 18 bases left between them. This CDR3 has 18 amino acids. From germline, CDR1 is SEHNR and CDR2 FQNEAQ (reference sequence). The CDR3 loop is CASSSSRGVEATNEKLFF. For the CDR3, the DNA is TGTGCCAGCAGCTCCTCCCGGGGGGTGGAAGCAACTAATGAAAAACTGTTTTTT.

This chain connects TRBV2 to TRBJ2-1, with 9 bases matching TRBD1. This CDR3 has 14 residues. The V gene end was trimmed by 0 bases and the J gene end by 7 bases; junction bases not matched to a gene: 1. Germline CDR1 is SNHLY and CDR2 is FYNNEI. CDR3 sequence (DNA): TGTGCCAGCAGTGAAGCGGGGACAGGGAATGAGCAGTTCTTC. It translates to CASSEAGTGNEQFF.

This clonotype was recorded many times. This chain uses TRBV18 with TRBJ2-7; tentatively, D is TRBD2 (5 bases). The CDR3 is 14 amino acids. Germline lookup yields CDR1 KGHSH and CDR2 LQKENI. V was pared by 0 bases and J by 2 bases, with 8 bases between. DNA of the CDR3: TGTGCCAGCTCACCACCAGGACTCACCTACGAGCAGTACTTC. Protein product: CASSPPGLTYEQYF.

The sample holds many counts of this clonotype. J is TRBJ1-1 and V is TRBV7-9; D is perhaps TRBD1 (5 bases). The V and J ends lost 1 base and 1 base respectively, with 13 bases between them. The germline CDR1 and CDR2 sequences are SEHNR and FQNEAQ (reference sequence). The CDR3 runs to 16 residues. CDR3 loop: CASSLGGGGGNTEAFF. The CDR3 DNA reads as TGTGCCAGCAGCTTAGGGGGTGGTGGGGGGAACACTGAAGCTTTCTTT.

This clonotype was found many times. The V and J genes are TRBV3-1 and TRBJ1-2; a possible D gene is TRBD1 (6 bases). This CDR3 is built from 14 residues. V was pared by 1 base and J by 4 bases, with 10 bases between. From germline, CDR1 is LGHDT and CDR2 YNNKEL (reference sequence). The CDR3 bases are TGTGCCAGCAGCCAAGCGACAGGAGCCTATGGCTACACCTTC. Translation: CASSQATGAYGYTF.

This clonotype was counted many times. The chain recombines TRBV2 with TRBJ2-1, with D possibly matching TRBD2 (5 bases). CDR1 SNHLY and CDR2 FYNNEI come from the germline V gene. Trimming took 7 bases from V and 9 from J, leaving 10 bases between them. The length of the CDR3 is 11 residues. CDR3 bases: TGTGCCAGCACGTTTGAGGGTGAGCAGTTCTTC. Protein product: CASTFEGEQFF.

This rearrangement joins TRBV20-1 to TRBJ2-7, with 9 bases fitting TRBD2. Germline V CDR1 and CDR2: DFQATT, SNEGSKA (reference sequence). This CDR3 has 14 amino acids. J lost 5 bases, V lost 6 bases, and 11 bases had no gene match. This CDR3 is CSAPPASGMDEQYF. CDR3 nucleotides: TGCAGTGCCCCCCCCGCTAGCGGGATGGACGAGCAGTACTTC.

The chain uses TRBV24-1 and TRBJ1-6; D is undetermined. Germline-derived CDR1 and CDR2 are KGHDR and SFDVKD. The V end lost 4 bases, the J end lost 0 bases, and 6 bases lay between the germline ends. The CDR3 has 15 residues. The CDR3: CATSDSSSYNSPLHF. The CDR3 DNA reads TGTGCCACCAGTGACTCGAGCTCCTATAATTCACCCCTCCACTTT.